This T cell receptor (beta chain) was sequenced for a study of radiotherapy plus CTLA-4 blockade in lung cancer. On the study more broadly: There were objective responses in approximately 19% of patients, and 31% had disease control.

This clone was detected once. As yet, its antigen is unknown. Broader study findings: Alongside interferon-beta, early blood T cell clone dynamics were reportedly the best predictor of response. Expansion of tumor-derived TCR clones was observed in blood after radiotherapy plus ipilimumab.

With ipilimumab providing CTLA-4 blockade, focal radiation was administered to patients who had chemo-refractory metastatic non-small-cell lung cancer. The data were produced by immunoSEQ multiplex PCR, yet TCRdb's version contains in-frame clones alone and is incomplete. Here the sample spans tens of thousands of clones, roughly three quarters being singletons. Germline V gene sequence: CDR1 GTSNPN, CDR2 SVGIG (reference sequence). This CDR3 has 16 residues. Trimming at V came to 0 bases and at J to 4 bases, leaving 9 bases not matched to a gene. The rearrangement joins TRBV30 to TRBJ1-5; 7 bases agree with TRBD1. The source of this sequence is a human donor with non-small cell lung cancer who had a complete response to radiotherapy plus ipilimumab. The specimen was peripheral blood, collected from a patient treated with radiotherapy plus ipilimumab. The CDR3 DNA sequence: TGTGCCTGGAGTGTTAGAGGGGGCTTAGGGAATCAGCCCCAGCATTTT. It specifies CAWSVRGGLGNQPQHF.